Presented here are 8 T cell receptor beta chains from one specimen sequenced in a study of STAT5B mutations in CD4+ large granular lymphocyte leukemia. The data were produced by immunoSEQ multiplex PCR, yet TCRdb's version contains in-frame clones alone and is incomplete. In the table there are about 25,000 clones, about 86% of which are singletons. Sequencing used CD4+ T cells from blood buffy coats. These receptor sequences come from a human donor in good health.

Notes on this clone: Compared with germline, one end of the junction differs, possibly owing to a read error. The chain employs TRBV10-2 and TRBJ2-2; 10 bases line up with TRBD2. Germline V gene sequence: CDR1 WSHSY, CDR2 SAAADI. The CDR3 sequence is 14 residues long. Here the CDR3 DNA reads TGCGCCAGCATTGAGCGGGGGGGCACCGGGGAGCTGTTTTTT. Encoded protein: CASIERGGTGELFF.

This chain uses TRBV5-1 with TRBJ2-5, with TRBD2 matching over 8 bases. Germline V gene lookup returns CDR1 SGHRS and CDR2 YFSETQ. Losses at the gene ends were 5 bases for V and 2 bases for J; bases not matched to a gene: 8. The CDR3 is 15 amino acids. CDR3: CASREREQPQETQYF. CDR3 DNA: TGCGCCAGCAGGGAGCGGGAGCAGCCACAAGAGACCCAGTACTTC.

In this sample, this clone turned up a few times. The chain is built from TRBV7-9 and TRBJ1-1; D remains unclear. Germline CDR1 and CDR2: SEHNR and FQNEAQ (reference sequence). V lost 2 bases, J lost 5 bases, and 6 bases lay in between. CDR3 length: 12 residues. This chain's CDR3 is CASSLRSTEAFF. The CDR3 DNA reads TGTGCCAGCAGCTTAAGGTCTACTGAAGCTTTCTTT.

The chain combines TRBV7-2 with TRBJ2-1; D not resolved. The CDR3 runs to 15 residues. The V gene lost 0 bases and the J gene lost 0 bases, with 6 bases spanning the gap. Looked up from germline, CDR1 is SGHTA and CDR2 is FQGNSA. CDR3 sequence (DNA): TGTGCCAGCAGCTTAGCTTCTAGCTCCTACAATGAGCAGTTCTTC. Protein sequence: CASSLASSSYNEQFF.

V usage is TRBV5-1 and J usage is TRBJ2-3; TRBD2 aligns across 8 bases. Trimming removed 4 bases from V and 7 bases from J; junction bases left unmatched: 5. Germline-derived CDR1 and CDR2 are SGHRS and YFSETQ. The CDR3 runs 13 residues. The DNA of the CDR3 is TGCGCCAGCAGCGGTAGCGGGGCGAATACGCAGTATTTT. Amino acid sequence: CASSGSGANTQYF.

The chain is built from TRBV7-2 and TRBJ1-2, with TRBD1 identical over 9 bases. The CDR3 is 15 residues long. Looked up from germline, CDR1 is SGHTA and CDR2 is FQGNSA. V trimming: 6 bases; J trimming: 3 bases; junction bases outside the gene matches: 8. Here the CDR3 reads CASRARTGEYYGYTF. The CDR3 DNA is TGTGCCAGCAGGGCCCGGACAGGGGAGTACTATGGCTACACCTTC.

The chain is built from TRBV5-1 and TRBJ2-1; possible D gene TRBD1, 5 bases. The V and J ends lost 4 bases and 5 bases respectively, with 16 bases between them. The CDR3 loop spans 15 amino acids. Germline CDR1 and CDR2: SGHRS and YFSETQ. The CDR3 bases are TGCGCCAGCAGCCCAGACAGATACCCTAACAATGAGCAGTTCTTC. It is translated as CASSPDRYPNNEQFF.

This clone occurred a few times. The chain couples TRBV4-2 to TRBJ2-3; maybe TRBD2 (6 bases). This CDR3 comprises 15 residues. Germline CDR1 is LGHNA and CDR2 is YNFKEQ. V was trimmed by 1 base and J by 3 bases, leaving 11 bases between them. In DNA form, the CDR3 reads TGTGCCAGCAGCCAAGGACTAGGCGGGACAGATACGCAGTATTTT. Translation gives CASSQGLGGTDTQYF.